Sequencing of this TCR beta chain was carried out in a study of T cell responses to AZD1222 COVID-19 vaccine. Study as a whole: The study pooled second doses at about 4 or about 12 weeks.

With 5 bases clipped from V and 4 bases from J, the junction kept 4 bases outside the gene matches. The CDR3 loop spans 15 amino acids. Germline values: CDR1 SGHTA, CDR2 FQGTGA. The assay was immunoSEQ multiplex PCR, and TCRdb's table has in-frame clones only and misses some. The sample has over 130,000 clones; 94% are singletons. The TCR was taken from an adult in good health. The chain carries TRBV7-3 and TRBJ2-3; 12 bases match TRBD2. This material consisted of peripheral blood, taken on day 0 of AZD1222 vaccination. DNA for the CDR3: TGTGCCAGCAGCGAGACTAGCGGGAGTGCAGATACGCAGTATTTT. Protein sequence: CASSETSGSADTQYF.